This T cell receptor beta chain originates from a study of shared clonotypes between healthy human individuals (dated by TCRdb to 2019 to 2021). Turning to the overall study: The cohort comprised two women and a few men aged 18 to 49 years. Blood TCR repertoires of five healthy adults were deeply sequenced to estimate repertoire size and the extent of clonotype sharing between individuals. To increase sequencing depth and limit assay-specific biases, different laboratories used diverse techniques to prepare libraries and sequence TCR repertoires. For each donor, three plates each were used for CD4 naive and CD4 memory, two plates were used for CD8 naive, and one plate was used for CD8 memory. Per donor, leukapheresis produced somewhere between about 0.85 and 8.9 billion PBMCs.

The investigation overall reported the following: The genetic and exposure-history diversity represented was limited by the small number of donors. Sharing across several donors was observed for approximately 5% of naive CD4, about 3.2% of naive CD8, roughly 2.4% of memory CD4, and about 0.39% of memory CD8 clonotypes. Incomplete sequencing was indicated by rarefaction of sorted-subset datasets, despite the large sequencing depth. Based on pairwise subsampling, the degree of clonotype sharing among donors was expected to be affected by sequencing depth. Sampling was limited to blood, and TCR repertoires in tissue likely differ from TCR repertoires in blood. Compared with non-shared clonotypes, the clonotypes found in all four sorted-subset donors had higher generation probabilities. Naive subsets generally had larger estimated clonotype richness than memory subsets.

Trimming takes 5 bases from V and 2 bases from J, and the germline ends sit 22 bases apart. From the cysteine up to the phenylalanine, the CDR3 has a length of 17 residues. Just the 51-base CDR3 DNA is kept, in frame starting at base 1. For CDR1 and CDR2, the germline V gene lists MDHEN and SYDVKM. The donors were healthy, HIV-negative adults who had no recently reported acute infections or vaccinations. Every donor was a Caucasian adult living in Nashville, Tennessee, USA. CD4+ T cells were enriched by magnetic negative selection, after which naive cells were positively selected on CD45RA and the negative fraction was taken as the memory subset. After blood collection by leukapheresis, PBMCs were isolated using Ficoll-Histopaque density gradient centrifugation and then cryopreserved in the vapor phase of liquid nitrogen. Analytical flow cytometry was used to check the purity and quantity of every magnetically sorted T cell population. Each sorted fraction had its genomic DNA isolated and then quantified by UV absorbance on a Nanodrop 2000c.

Comments on this clone: It lacks a known antigen. No much larger clone is present one base from it, and per-base qualities are unavailable.

Using the deep immunoSEQ assay, multiplex PCR amplified TCR CDR3 regions from genomic DNA. Extracted genomic DNA from each cell subset was distributed evenly across all wells of several immunoSEQ 96-well plates, and each plate was treated as a replicate. For sorted subsets, each replicate PCR was loaded with approximately 0.2 ug genomic DNA, equivalent to 30,000 or so T cell genomes. Purified libraries were quantified with a Qubit 3.0 fluorometer, sized on a Bioanalyzer 2100, and re-quantified with the KAPA Library Quantification kit. Every immunoSEQ 96-well plate was sequenced on a dedicated single-read 150-cycle Illumina NextSeq 550 flow cell. The authors' analysis ran thus. Because only junctional sequences without quality scores were contained in the immunoSEQ output, filtering matching that applied to full-length reads could not be performed. To assign V/J genes and CDR3, sequences were annotated against IMGT germline references using PyIR, a Python wrapper for IgBLAST v1.9. Reads were filtered out if the reads had weak V/J assignments (E-value above 1e-6), no CDR3, stop codons, out-of-frame junctions, or ambiguous translated residues. V3J clonotypes were defined by identical inferred V gene, J gene, and CDR3 amino acid sequence. The percentage overlap between two repertoires was calculated by dividing the number of shared unique clonotypes by the size of the smaller repertoire. Repertoire richness was assessed with RTK rarefaction, the Chao1 estimator, and Recon v2.1 estimates of unobserved clonotypes. For all TCRbeta clonotypes obtained by the gDNA method from several donors, generation probabilities were computed with OLGA. TCRdb obtained this table from immuneACCESS and retained in-frame rearrangements with V and J assigned. These tables miss some clones; where compared with another copy, unresolved V genes account for less than half of the shortfall, and the remainder is unexplained. Clone size and V and J calls were adopted from that table, with D and trimming inferred from the DNA. For this sample there are 2 million to 2.5 million clones; around 93% appear just once. About 0.36% of the sample lies in the top ten.

The sample consisted of naive CD4+ T cells from PBMCs. Taken with the paper, the label for cell subset or site translates to: CD45RA+ positively selected. The receptor was derived from a man aged 18 to 29 in good health. Some clones in this sample may be carry-over from other donors' samples. The sequence joins TRBV28 to TRBJ2-7, with TRBD2 perhaps the D gene, on 6 matching bases. The DNA sequence is given as TGTGCCAGCAGTCTACCCCCCGTGTCGGGGGTTCCCTACGAGCAGTACTTC. Its product reads: CASSLPPVSGVPYEQYF.